These 32 T cell receptor beta chains originate from one sample sequenced in a study of blood T cell repertoires in COVID-19. Clones were read by immunoSEQ multiplex PCR, and TCRdb kept only the in-frame ones, dropping some. The table records about 140,000 clones, about 80% of them present only once. The sequencing sample was made of peripheral blood. These receptor sequences come from a human donor in a cohort sampled during active COVID-19.

This chain links TRBV7-3 with TRBJ2-1; 9 bases are shared with TRBD2. The junction had 19 bases not matched to a gene; V was cut back by 6 bases and J by 7 bases. CDR3 size: 18 residues. The germline CDR1 and CDR2 sequences are SGHTA and FQGTGA. The CDR3, as DNA: TGTGCCAGCAGTTTACTCACCGGGACTAGCTTATCCCTGAATGAGCAGTTCTTC. This sequence encodes CASSLLTGTSLSLNEQFF.

The J gene is TRBJ2-6, the V gene TRBV5-1; D remains ambiguous. The germline CDR1 and CDR2 sequences are SGHRS and YFSETQ. This CDR3 is built from 14 residues. V gave up 0 bases and J gave up 4 bases, with 5 bases separating them. The CDR3 nucleotides read TGCGCCAGCAGCTTGGTGTCGGGGGCCAACGTCCTGACTTTC. Protein product: CASSLVSGANVLTF.

Regarding this clone: The junction departs from germline at one end; a sequencing error may be responsible. This chain joins TRBV7-2 and TRBJ1-5; a weak D match, TRBD1 (5 bases). Germline V lookup: CDR1 SGHTA, CDR2 FQGNSA. This CDR3 has 16 amino acids. The CDR3 reads CASNLWPSGGSQPQHF. Here the CDR3 DNA reads TGTGCCAGCAACTTATGGCCAAGCGGGGGTAGTCAGCCCCAGCATTTT.

This rearrangement joins TRBV7-2 to TRBJ2-1, with TRBD2 matching over 7 bases. Germline CDR1 reads SGHTA; CDR2 reads FQGNSA. Trimming removed 0 bases from V and 4 bases from J; junction bases left unmatched: 6. CDR3 size: 16 residues. The CDR3 nucleotides are TGTGCCAGCAGCTTAGCGATAGGGGAGGGTTACAATGAGCAGTTCTTC. Encoded protein: CASSLAIGEGYNEQFF. Variable domain in full (rest from reference TRBV7-2 and TRBJ2-1): GAGVSQSPSNKVTEKGKDVELRCDPISGHTALYWYRQSLGQGLEFLIYFQGNSAPDKSGLPSDRFSAERTGGSVSTLTIQRTQQEDSAVYLCASSLAIGEGYNEQFFGPGTRLTVL.

This clone was found a few times. The J gene is TRBJ1-3, the V gene TRBV5-1; tentative D call: TRBD1 (6 bases). The CDR3 is made up of 15 amino acids. In germline, CDR1 is SGHRS, CDR2 YFSETQ. V gave up 5 bases and J gave up 2 bases, with 14 bases separating them. The CDR3 loop is CASRGEGDPGNTIYF. Here the CDR3 DNA reads TGCGCCAGCAGGGGCGAGGGGGATCCTGGAAACACCATATATTTT.

DNA for the CDR3: TGTGCCACCAGCAGGTTAGGGACAGAGAACTACGAGCAGTACTTC. It encodes CATSRLGTENYEQYF. The V call is TRBV15, the J call TRBJ2-7, with 7 bases identical to TRBD1. V was clipped by 3 bases and J by 3 bases; unmatched bases: 8. The CDR3 loop spans 15 amino acids. CDR1 is LNHNV and CDR2 is YYDKDF in the germline V gene (reference sequence). The full variable domain, in which reference TRBV15 and TRBJ2-7 provide the parts outside the CDR3, is DAMVIQNPRYQVTQFGKPVTLSCSQTLNHNVMYWYQQKSSQAPKLLFHYYDKDFNNEADTPDNFQSRRPNTSFCFLDIRSPGLGDTAMYLCATSRLGTENYEQYFGPGTRLTVT.

The chain recombines TRBV30 with TRBJ2-5, with a tentative D call TRBD2 (6 bases). This CDR3 is built from 18 residues. Germline CDR1 reads GTSNPN; CDR2 reads SVGIG (reference sequence). Trimming cost V 1 base and J 1 base, with 22 bases left between them. The CDR3 sequence is CAWSGAGRSSLSQETQYF. In DNA, the CDR3 is TGTGCCTGGAGTGGGGCGGGGAGGTCTAGCCTCTCCCAAGAGACCCAGTACTTC.

V and J are TRBV5-3 and TRBJ2-1; 13 bases agree with TRBD2. TRBV5-3 has ORF status, its function being uncertain. The CDR3 runs to 14 residues. Unmatched junction bases numbered 3, after V lost 4 bases and J lost 8 bases. The CDR3 loop is CARSRGLAGHEQFF. In nucleotides, the CDR3 is TGTGCCAGAAGCCGGGGACTAGCGGGACATGAGCAGTTCTTC.

In the case of this clone: Mismatch with germline at one junction end may stem from a read error. This chain links TRBV30 with TRBJ1-2; 7 nucleotides line up with TRBD1. Germline V CDR1 and CDR2: GTSNPN, SVGIG (reference sequence). This CDR3 spans 17 amino acids. The CDR3 DNA reads TGTGCCTGGAGAGAATTTGAGACAGGGTTCTTAAACTATTGCTACACCTTC. Encoded protein: CAWREFETGFLNYCYTF.

The chain couples TRBV11-2 to TRBJ2-1, with TRBD2 matching over 7 bases. Per germline, CDR1 SGHAT and CDR2 FQNNGV. The CDR3 spans 16 residues. The V gene end was trimmed by 5 bases and the J gene end by 3 bases; junction bases not matched to a gene: 10. The CDR3: CASSLRGSGHYNEQFF. CDR3 sequence (DNA): TGTGCCAGCAGCCTCCGGGGTAGCGGGCACTACAATGAGCAGTTCTTC.

This clone was detected a few times. V and J are TRBV25-1 and TRBJ1-5, with TRBD1 matching over 10 bases. The CDR3 is 16 amino acids. Germline-derived CDR1 and CDR2 are MGHDK and SYGVNS. The junction had 6 bases not matched to a gene; V was cut back by 3 bases and J by 4 bases. CDR3 amino acids: CASSDWDRGGNQPQHF. As DNA, the CDR3 is TGTGCCAGCAGTGACTGGGACAGGGGAGGGAATCAGCCCCAGCATTTT.

The rearrangement joins TRBV3-1 (or the pseudogene TRBV3-2) to TRBJ2-7, with TRBD2 identical over 9 bases. The CDR3 totals 18 residues. J gave up 0 bases and V 2 bases, and 11 bases lay outside the gene matches. CDR1 and CDR2 from the germline V gene are LGHDT and YNNKEL (reference sequence). CDR3 loop: CASSQRPGRGRDSYEQYF. The CDR3 DNA follows: TGTGCCAGCAGCCAACGCCCTGGGCGCGGGAGGGACTCCTACGAGCAGTACTTC.

The sample holds a few counts of this clone. V usage is TRBV18 and J usage is TRBJ2-2; D might be TRBD1 (6 bases). This CDR3 is 14 amino acids long. Trimming cost V 4 bases and J 6 bases, with 12 bases left between them. Germline V gene data show CDR1 as KGHSH and CDR2 as LQKENI. The CDR3 protein is CASSQTGHPGELFF. Written as DNA, the CDR3 is TGTGCCAGCTCACAAACAGGGCACCCCGGGGAGCTGTTTTTT.

The chain uses TRBV5-1 and TRBJ2-5, with TRBD2 matching 9 bases. This CDR3 has 15 amino acids. The germline gives CDR1 SGHRS, CDR2 YFSETQ. V shed 4 bases, J shed 5 bases, and the junction held 9 bases outside the gene matches. CDR3 sequence: CASSEGGRAKETQYF. CDR3 sequence (DNA): TGCGCCAGCAGCGAGGGCGGGAGGGCCAAGGAGACCCAGTACTTC.

This chain joins TRBV6-5 and TRBJ2-3, with 8 bases aligning to TRBD2. The CDR3 sequence is 15 residues long. CDR1 MNHEY and CDR2 SVGAGI come from the germline V gene. Trimming took 5 bases from V and 3 from J; bases not matched to a gene: 7. DNA of the CDR3: TGTGCCAGCAGTAGGGGGTCGGGGGGGACAGATACGCAGTATTTT. Protein sequence: CASSRGSGGTDTQYF.

The V and J genes are TRBV5-4 and TRBJ2-3, with 10 bases aligning to TRBD2. This CDR3 contains 16 residues. The V and J ends lost 3 bases and 1 base, in that order; junction bases with no gene match: 5. Per germline, CDR1 SGHNT and CDR2 YYREEE (reference sequence). CDR3 region: CASSSPGLAGTDTQYF. Written as DNA, the CDR3 is TGTGCCAGCAGCTCCCCCGGACTAGCGGGCACAGATACGCAGTATTTT. The whole variable domain, remainder taken from reference TRBV5-4 and TRBJ2-3, is ETGVTQSPTHLIKTRGQQVTLRCSSQSGHNTVSWYQQALGQGPQFIFQYYREEENGRGNFPPRFSGLQFPNYSSELNVNALELDDSALYLCASSSPGLAGTDTQYFGPGTRLTVL.

The V call is TRBV7-6, the J call TRBJ2-1, with a possible D match to TRBD2 (6 bases). With 0 bases removed from V and 2 bases from J, the gap between germline ends came to 17 bases. The CDR3 covers 18 residues. CDR1 is SGHVS and CDR2 is FNYEAQ in the germline V gene. DNA for the CDR3: TGTGCCAGCAGCTTAGCGAAGGTGCGGGACTCCCCCTACAATGAGCAGTTCTTC. Translation: CASSLAKVRDSPYNEQFF.

This clone turned up a few times. This chain joins TRBV29-1 and TRBJ2-1; TRBD2 aligns across 8 bases. The CDR3 has 14 amino acids. V lost 4 bases to trimming and J lost 2 bases; unmatched junction nucleotides: 4. Germline V lookup: CDR1 SQVTM, CDR2 ANQGSEA. For the CDR3, the DNA is TGCAGCGTTGTTTCGGGAGGGCCCTACAATGAGCAGTTCTTC. The encoded protein is CSVVSGGPYNEQFF.

The J gene is TRBJ1-6, the V gene TRBV28, with a possible D match to TRBD1 (5 bases). The CDR3 contains 14 residues. Germline V gene sequence: CDR1 MDHEN, CDR2 SYDVKM. V dropped 5 bases and J dropped 5 bases, with 10 bases sitting between them. In nucleotides, the CDR3 is TGTGCCAGCAGTCCCGGACAAAATAATTCACCCCTCCACTTT. Translation gives CASSPGQNNSPLHF.

The rearrangement links TRBV7-2 to TRBJ2-3; a possible D gene is TRBD2 (5 bases). The CDR3 is 13 amino acids. Germline V gene data show CDR1 as SGHTA and CDR2 as FQGNSA. V was shortened by 5 bases and J by 5 bases, with 11 bases between the two germline ends. CDR3: CASSVRALDTQYF. The DNA of the CDR3 is TGTGCCAGCAGCGTGCGGGCCCTAGATACGCAGTATTTT.

The DNA for the CDR3 is TGTGCCAGCAGTCCCAGGGGGCGTGAAAAACTGTTTTTT. This gives the protein CASSPRGREKLFF. The genes are TRBV6-5 and TRBJ1-4; 8 nucleotides align to TRBD1. This CDR3 spans 13 amino acids. Germline CDR1 is MNHEY and CDR2 is SVGAGI. J lost 7 bases, V lost 5 bases, and 3 bases had no gene match.

This clone was picked up a small number of times. The chain combines TRBV7-3 with TRBJ1-1; 9 bases map to TRBD1. This CDR3 has 15 amino acids. The germline gives CDR1 SGHTA, CDR2 FQGTGA. The V and J ends lost 2 bases and 3 bases, in that order; junction bases with no gene match: 4. CDR3: CASSLGTGWDTEAFF. CDR3 in DNA: TGTGCCAGCAGCTTAGGGACAGGGTGGGACACTGAAGCTTTCTTT.

The chain couples TRBV27 to TRBJ2-3; a possible D gene is TRBD2 (7 bases). CDR1 is MNHEY and CDR2 is SMNVEV in the germline V gene (reference sequence). V lost 6 bases, J lost 8 bases, and 18 bases lay in between. The CDR3 totals 14 residues. DNA for the CDR3: TGTGCCAGCAGAGAGAGGGGGGGGAGGGTTACGCAGTATTTT. Translating it yields CASRERGGRVTQYF.

The chain couples TRBV29-1 to TRBJ1-1, with D possibly TRBD1 on 6 matching bases. The germline V gene encodes CDR1 SQVTM and CDR2 ANQGSEA. The CDR3 runs 12 residues. V lost 6 bases and J 3 bases, leaving 11 bases between the germline ends. The CDR3 DNA sequence: TGCAGCGTACCCACAGGGTACACTGAAGCTTTCTTT. The encoded protein is CSVPTGYTEAFF.

Here the CDR3 reads CASSLLGSGRASEQFF. DNA for the CDR3: TGTGCCAGCAGCTTGTTGGGTAGCGGGAGGGCAAGTGAGCAGTTCTTC. V is TRBV5-6 and J is TRBJ2-1; 11 bases are shared with TRBD2. The length of the CDR3 is 16 residues. V trimming: 1 base; J trimming: 9 bases; junction bases outside the gene matches: 9. Germline values: CDR1 SGHDT, CDR2 YYEEEE. The whole variable domain, filled in from reference TRBV5-6 and TRBJ2-1, reads DAGVTQSPTHLIKTRGQQVTLRCSPKSGHDTVSWYQQALGQGPQFIFQYYEEEERQRGNFPDRFSGHQFPNYSSELNVNALLLGDSALYLCASSLLGSGRASEQFFGPGTRLTVL.

This clone was observed a single time. CDR3 in amino acids: CASSYGPGVTREQYF. The DNA for the CDR3 is TGTGCCAGCAGTTACGGGCCGGGAGTAACGCGCGAGCAGTACTTC. The V gene is TRBV6-5, the J gene TRBJ2-7, with D possibly matching TRBD2 (6 bases). V was cut by 2 bases and J by 6 bases, with 17 bases left in between. Germline CDR1 and CDR2: MNHEY and SVGAGI. The CDR3 covers 15 residues.

The chain carries TRBV7-2 and TRBJ2-1; D gene ambiguous. Germline values: CDR1 SGHTA, CDR2 FQGNSA. V was trimmed by 5 bases and J by 2 bases, leaving 13 bases between them. CDR3 size: 15 residues. CDR3 DNA sequence: TGTGCCAGCAGCCCCCGTGTATTAGCCTACAATGAGCAGTTCTTC. Protein product: CASSPRVLAYNEQFF.

The rearrangement uses TRBV7-3 and TRBJ2-5; the match to TRBD2 covers 8 bases. Trimming cost V 3 bases and J 2 bases; bases outside gene matches: 2. This CDR3 comprises 14 residues. CDR1 and CDR2 from the germline V gene are SGHTA and FQGTGA. The DNA of the CDR3 is TGTGCCAGCAGCTTGGCGGGAGGTCAAGAGACCCAGTACTTC. It is translated as CASSLAGGQETQYF.

The chain has TRBV3-1 (or the pseudogene TRBV3-2) and TRBJ2-1; possibly TRBD1 for D (5 bases). V dropped 4 bases and J dropped 6 bases, with 10 bases sitting between them. From germline, CDR1 is LGHDT and CDR2 YNNKEL (reference sequence). The CDR3 covers 13 residues. The CDR3 DNA follows: TGTGCCAGCAGCCTTTTTAGGGGCAATGAGCAGTTCTTC. It encodes CASSLFRGNEQFF.

The gene calls are TRBV6-5 and TRBJ1-3; 9 nucleotides align to TRBD1. The length of the CDR3 is 15 residues. Germline V gives CDR1 MNHEY, CDR2 SVGAGI. J gave up 2 bases and V 5 bases, and 4 bases lay outside the gene matches. The CDR3 nucleotides are TGTGCCAGCAGTCTACAGGGGGCCGCTGGAAACACCATATATTTT. Residues: CASSLQGAAGNTIYF.

As DNA, the CDR3 is TGTGCCACCAGCAGAGAAAGGCGGGAGGGCCGGTTGGGTGAGCAGTTCTTC. It encodes CATSRERREGRLGEQFF. The V gene is TRBV15, the J gene TRBJ2-1; 9 bases are a match to TRBD2. The CDR3 extends over 17 amino acids. The germline CDR1 and CDR2 sequences are LNHNV and YYDKDF (reference sequence). Trimming at V came to 0 bases and at J to 9 bases, leaving 12 bases not matched to a gene.

The V call is TRBV28, the J call TRBJ1-1, with no clear D. This CDR3 contains 17 residues. Germline V gene lookup returns CDR1 MDHEN and CDR2 SYDVKM. Trimming took off 3 bases at V and 4 bases at J, with 21 bases between the two ends. CDR3 DNA sequence: TGTGCCAGCAGTTTTCCCTCCATCCTGGGAGAGGGCACTGAAGCTTTCTTT. It specifies CASSFPSILGEGTEAFF. Supplemented by reference TRBV28 and TRBJ1-1, the full variable domain reads DVKVTQSSRYLVKRTGEKVFLECVQDMDHENMFWYRQDPGLGLRLIYFSYDVKMKEKGDIPEGYSVSREKKERFSLILESASTNQTSMYLCASSFPSILGEGTEAFFGQGTRLTVV.